The 8 T cell receptor beta chains below come from one sample, sequenced in a study of blood T cell repertoires in COVID-19. The data were produced by immunoSEQ multiplex PCR, yet TCRdb's version contains in-frame clones alone and is incomplete. The sample records about 200,000 clones, roughly 90% being singletons. Input material: peripheral blood. These receptors all stem from a man aged 18 to 30 with active or convalescent COVID-19.

This chain connects TRBV19 to TRBJ1-3; D is unresolved. V was trimmed by 4 bases and J by 0 bases, leaving 7 bases between them. Germline values: CDR1 LNHDA, CDR2 SQIVND (reference sequence). This CDR3 contains 14 residues. CDR3 coding DNA: TGTGCCAGTAGTAGGCGGAACTCTGGAAACACCATATATTTT. Translation: CASSRRNSGNTIYF.

Only one count was recorded for this clone. The chain is built from TRBV5-6 and TRBJ1-5; no firm D call. CDR3 length: 15 residues. CDR1 is SGHDT and CDR2 is YYEEEE in the germline V gene. V gave up 3 bases and J gave up 4 bases, with 14 bases separating them. CDR3 bases: TGTGCCAGCAGCTCCTCCGACACGGGAAATCAGCCCCAGCATTTT. The encoded protein is CASSSSDTGNQPQHF.

The chain links TRBV6-5 to TRBJ1-5, with TRBD1 as a possible D gene (6 bases). The CDR3 consists of 14 residues. V lost 4 bases to trimming and J lost 6 bases, with 13 bases between them. The germline CDR1 and CDR2 sequences are MNHEY and SVGAGI. CDR3 protein: CASSLQGASQPQHF. The CDR3 DNA sequence: TGTGCCAGCAGTTTACAGGGAGCCTCTCAGCCCCAGCATTTT.

The V gene is TRBV19, the J gene TRBJ1-1, with a tentative D call TRBD1 (5 bases). V was shortened by 5 bases and J by 3 bases, with 16 bases between the two germline ends. The CDR3 runs 15 residues. CDR1 and CDR2 from the germline V gene are LNHDA and SQIVND (reference sequence). This CDR3 is CASSYLFGGDTEAFF. CDR3 nucleotide sequence: TGTGCCAGTAGTTATTTGTTCGGGGGAGACACTGAAGCTTTCTTT.

The J gene is TRBJ1-1, the V gene TRBV7-2; the match to TRBD1 covers 7 bases. Germline CDR1 is SGHTA and CDR2 is FQGNSA. The V and J ends lost 5 bases and 1 base, in that order; junction bases with no gene match: 10. There are 16 residues in the CDR3. CDR3 residues: CASSPQTGFENTEAFF. DNA of the CDR3: TGTGCCAGCAGCCCGCAGACAGGGTTTGAGAACACTGAAGCTTTCTTT.

This clone came up once. V gene TRBV19 combines with J gene TRBJ2-6; 8 positions match TRBD1. Trimming at V came to 6 bases and at J to 0 bases, leaving 16 bases not matched to a gene. CDR1 and CDR2 from the germline V gene are LNHDA and SQIVND (reference sequence). This CDR3 is 20 amino acids long. CDR3 bases: TGTGCCAGTAGCCGGGGACAGGCAATTCGGATCTCCTCTGGGGCCAACGTCCTGACTTTC. As protein: CASSRGQAIRISSGANVLTF. The full variable domain, completed using reference TRBV19 and TRBJ2-6, is DGGITQSPKYLFRKEGQNVTLSCEQNLNHDAMYWYRQDPGQGLRLIYYSQIVNDFQKGDIAEGYSVSREKKESFPLTVTSAQKNPTAFYLCASSRGQAIRISSGANVLTFGAGSRLTVL.

J is TRBJ2-2 and V is TRBV25-1, with 8 bases lining up with TRBD2. The CDR3 covers 16 residues. The V and J ends lost 1 base and 6 bases, in that order; junction bases with no gene match: 7. Germline assignment: CDR1 MGHDK and CDR2 SYGVNS. The CDR3 DNA follows: TGTGCCAGCAGTGAATTATCACTAGCGGTCCCCGGGGAGCTGTTTTTT. Protein: CASSELSLAVPGELFF.

Comments on this clone: Other DNA sequences of this sample code for an identical CDR3. The chain uses TRBV7-2 and TRBJ1-2; 10 bases are a match to TRBD1. The CDR3 loop spans 15 amino acids. The V and J ends lost 1 base and 5 bases, in that order; junction bases with no gene match: 4. CDR1 SGHTA and CDR2 FQGNSA come from the germline V gene. The chain's CDR3 is CASSLGGQGVYGYTF. In nucleotides, the CDR3 is TGTGCCAGCAGCTTAGGCGGACAGGGGGTTTATGGCTACACCTTC.